This T cell receptor (beta chain) was found in a study of response to subunit inactivated influenza vaccine. Study-wide points: The study's authors posited that every seasonal influenza vaccination enlists few new T cells.

TCRdb reprocessed the RT-PCR reads via MiXCR and lists one record per CDR3 protein. The table includes more than 700,000 distinct CDR3 sequences, approximately 22% detected once. A note on this clonotype: Its specificity is unknown.

The V and J ends lost 3 bases and 7 bases respectively, with 17 bases between them. CDR1 and CDR2 (germline): SGHRS, YFSETQ. The CDR3 has 16 residues. The gene calls are TRBV5-1 and TRBJ1-6, with D unresolved. The sample was PBMCs from blood, taken about 5 days after vaccination. The receptor comes from a man aged 45-60 years who received an inactivated influenza vaccine. The CDR3 sequence is CASSWSGPIRNSPLHF. The CDR3 nucleotides read TGCGCCAGCAGCTGGTCGGGCCCAATCCGGAATTCACCCCTCCACTTT.